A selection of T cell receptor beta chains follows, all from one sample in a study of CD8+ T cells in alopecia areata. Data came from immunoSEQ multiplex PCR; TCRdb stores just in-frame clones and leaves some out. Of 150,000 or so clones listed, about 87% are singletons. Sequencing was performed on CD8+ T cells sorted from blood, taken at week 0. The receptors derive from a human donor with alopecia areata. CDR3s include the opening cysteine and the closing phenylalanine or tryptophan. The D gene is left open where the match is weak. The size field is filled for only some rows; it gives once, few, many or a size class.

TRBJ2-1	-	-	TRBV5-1	TGCGCCAGCAGCTTACGACAGATCCATGAGCAGTTCTTC	CASSLRQIHEQFF
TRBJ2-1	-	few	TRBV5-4	TGTGCCAGCAGCTTGGACTCCTACAATGAGCAGTTCTTC	CASSLDSYNEQFF
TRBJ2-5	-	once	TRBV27	TGTGCCAGCAGTCCCCACCCGGGCGCACCACGGAACATCCAAGAGACCCAGTACTTC	CASSPHPGAPRNIQETQYF
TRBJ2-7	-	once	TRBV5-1	TGCGCCAGCAGCTTGACTAACGGCTACGAGCAGTACTTC	CASSLTNGYEQYF
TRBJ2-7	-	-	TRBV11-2	TGTGCCAGCAGCATAAAACGAATCGGGACATCTTCCTACGAGCAGTACTTC	CASSIKRIGTSSYEQYF
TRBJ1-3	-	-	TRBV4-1	TGCGCCAGCAGCCACTCCGGACACCTAACCTCTGGAAACACCATATATTTT	CASSHSGHLTSGNTIYF
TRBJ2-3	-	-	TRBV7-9	TGTGCCAGCAGCTCCCCTACGGTGGTCAGCCCTGTCACAGATACGCAGTATTTT	CASSSPTVVSPVTDTQYF
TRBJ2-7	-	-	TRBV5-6	TGTGTCAGCACCTGGGGTGACACCGAGCAGTACTTC	CVSTWGDTEQYF
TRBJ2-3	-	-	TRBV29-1	TGCAGCGTTGAAATAACAGTGACTTCAGATACGCAGTATTTT	CSVEITVTSDTQYF
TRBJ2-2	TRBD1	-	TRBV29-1	TGCAGCGGACAGGGAGCTAACACCGGGGAGCTGTTTTTT	CSGQGANTGELFF
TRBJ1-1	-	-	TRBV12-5	TGTGCTAGTGGACACAAAGCTTTCTTT	CASGHKAFF
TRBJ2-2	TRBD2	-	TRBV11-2	TGTGCCAGCAGCCCACTAGCGGGAGCTACCGGGGAGCTGTTTTTT	CASSPLAGATGELFF
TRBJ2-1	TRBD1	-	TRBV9	TGTGCCAGCAGCGCCGGGACAGGGTTCAATGAGCAGTTCTTC	CASSAGTGFNEQFF
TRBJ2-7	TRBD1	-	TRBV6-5	TGTGCCAGCAGCAGGGACAGCTACGAGCAGTACTTC	CASSRDSYEQYF
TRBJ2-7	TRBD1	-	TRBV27	TGTGCCAGCAGTCTCCAAGGAGGGGACAGGGGCTACGAGCAGTACTTC	CASSLQGGDRGYEQYF
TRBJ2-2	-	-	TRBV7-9	TGTGCCCTCTCTAAAAGCGAGAACACCGGGGAGCTGTTTTTT	CALSKSENTGELFF
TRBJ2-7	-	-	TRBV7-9	TGTGCCACCACTATACTGTCGGCCTACGAGCAGTACTTC	CATTILSAYEQYF
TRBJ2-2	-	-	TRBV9	TGTGCCAGCAGAACCTTGAACACCGGGGAGCTGTTTTTT	CASRTLNTGELFF
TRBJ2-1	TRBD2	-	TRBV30	TGTGCCTGGGGGAGGGAGGGATACAATGAGCAGTTCTTC	CAWGREGYNEQFF
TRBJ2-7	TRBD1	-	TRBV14	TGTGCCAGCAGCCAGGGACAGACAATCTACGAGCAGTACTTC	CASSQGQTIYEQYF
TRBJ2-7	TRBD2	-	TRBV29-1	TGCAGCGTTGAGGGGGAGGGATCCTACGAGCAGTACTTC	CSVEGEGSYEQYF
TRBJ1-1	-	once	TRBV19	TGTGCCAGTAGTATCGGACCGCCAATGAACACTGAAGCTTTCTTT	CASSIGPPMNTEAFF
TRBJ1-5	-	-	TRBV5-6	TGTGCCAGCAGCTTGTTGGTAGGAGTTAGCAATCAGCCCCAGCATTTT	CASSLLVGVSNQPQHF
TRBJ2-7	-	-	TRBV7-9	TGTGCCAGCAGTCGCGGGACGCTGAGCTCCTACGAGCAGTACTTC	CASSRGTLSSYEQYF
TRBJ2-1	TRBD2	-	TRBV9	TGTGCCAGCAGCGTCTCTAGCGGGGTGGCTTACGAGCAGTTCTTC	CASSVSSGVAYEQFF
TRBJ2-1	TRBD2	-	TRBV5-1	TGCGCCAGCAGCTTGTTCCGGGAGGGCCGGAATGAGCAGTTCTTC	CASSLFREGRNEQFF
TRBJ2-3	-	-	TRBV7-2	TGTGCCAGCAGCCCTTGGGGCGATACGCAGTATTTT	CASSPWGDTQYF
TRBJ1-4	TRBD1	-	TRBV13	TGTGCCAGCAGCACCGACAGGGGACAAAATGAAAAACTGTTTTTT	CASSTDRGQNEKLFF
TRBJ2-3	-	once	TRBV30	TGTGCCTGGAGTGTTATTCTAGCTGGCGCAGATACGCAGTATTTT	CAWSVILAGADTQYF
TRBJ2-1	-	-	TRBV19	TGTGCCAGTAGTTCACAATTCAGCTCCTACAATGAGCAGTTCTTC	CASSSQFSSYNEQFF
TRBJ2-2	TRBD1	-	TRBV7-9	TGTGCCAGCAGCCAGCCGGGGACAGGGACACCCGGGGAGCTGTTTTTT	CASSQPGTGTPGELFF
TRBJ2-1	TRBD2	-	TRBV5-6	TGTGCCAGCAGCGGCGATAGCGGGAGCATAACCAATGAGCAGTTCTTC	CASSGDSGSITNEQFF
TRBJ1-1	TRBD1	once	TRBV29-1	TGCAGCGTAGCCGGACAGGGGATGGGAACTGAAGCTTTCTTT	CSVAGQGMGTEAFF